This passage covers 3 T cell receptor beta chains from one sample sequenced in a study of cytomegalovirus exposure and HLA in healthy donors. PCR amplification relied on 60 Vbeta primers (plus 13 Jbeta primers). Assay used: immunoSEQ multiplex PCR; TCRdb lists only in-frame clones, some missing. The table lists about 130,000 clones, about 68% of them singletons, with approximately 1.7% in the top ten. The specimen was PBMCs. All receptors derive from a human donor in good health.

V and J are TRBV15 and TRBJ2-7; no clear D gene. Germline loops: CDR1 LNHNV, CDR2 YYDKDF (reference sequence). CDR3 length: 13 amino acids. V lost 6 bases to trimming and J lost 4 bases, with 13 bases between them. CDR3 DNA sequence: TGTGCCACCAGTGACATCATCCCATACGAGCAGTACTTC. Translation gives CATSDIIPYEQYF.

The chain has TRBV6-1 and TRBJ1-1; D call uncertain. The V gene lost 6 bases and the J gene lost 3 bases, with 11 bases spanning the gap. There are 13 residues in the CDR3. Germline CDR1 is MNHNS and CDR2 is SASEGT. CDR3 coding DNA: TGTGCCAGCAGCGCAACTTCTGACACTGAAGCTTTCTTT. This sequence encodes CASSATSDTEAFF.

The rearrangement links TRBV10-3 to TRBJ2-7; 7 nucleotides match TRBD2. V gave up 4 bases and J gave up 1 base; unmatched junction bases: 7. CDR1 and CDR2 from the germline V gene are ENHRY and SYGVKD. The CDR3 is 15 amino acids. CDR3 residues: CAISVTAGRSYEQYF. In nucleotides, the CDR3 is TGTGCCATCAGTGTCACAGCGGGAAGGTCCTACGAGCAGTACTTC.